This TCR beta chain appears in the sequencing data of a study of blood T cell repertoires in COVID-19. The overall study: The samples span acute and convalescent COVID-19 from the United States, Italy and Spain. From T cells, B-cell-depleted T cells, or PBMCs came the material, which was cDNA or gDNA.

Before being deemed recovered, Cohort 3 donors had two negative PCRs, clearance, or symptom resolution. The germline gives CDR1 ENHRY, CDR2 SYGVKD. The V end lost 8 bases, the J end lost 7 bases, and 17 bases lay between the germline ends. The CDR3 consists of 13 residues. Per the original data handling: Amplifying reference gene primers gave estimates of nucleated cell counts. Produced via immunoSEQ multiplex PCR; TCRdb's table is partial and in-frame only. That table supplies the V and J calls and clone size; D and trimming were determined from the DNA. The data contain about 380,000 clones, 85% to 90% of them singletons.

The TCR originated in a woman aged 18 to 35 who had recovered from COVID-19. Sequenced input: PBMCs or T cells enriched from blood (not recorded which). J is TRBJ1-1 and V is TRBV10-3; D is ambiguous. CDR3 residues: CAIRPLIGIEAFF. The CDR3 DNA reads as TGTGCCATCCGCCCTTTAATCGGGATTGAAGCTTTCTTT.